The rows below give T cell receptor beta chains drawn from one sample of a study of identical twins. MiXCR, run by TCRdb on the 5' RACE reads, gives a single entry per CDR3 protein. This repertoire shows around 490,000 distinct CDR3 sequences, 20% to 25% found once; its top ten account for around 0.5%. Separately, the same data were catalogued under a study of yellow fever vaccine responses in identical twins.

Sequences were obtained from CD4+ T cells sorted from blood. Every receptor here comes from a woman aged 18-29 years in good health. Both conserved end residues are trimmed from each CDR3.

TRBV12-3/TRBV12-4 ASSPDRAAGLVSYEQY
TRBV3-1 ASCRSGGVNTEAF
TRBV4-1 ASSQEPALSGGPQDTQY
TRBV7-3 ASSPGSGKQF
TRBV12-3/TRBV12-4 ASTRGLAGWNTGELF
TRBV12-3/TRBV12-4 ASSPGGAIQTQY
TRBV24-1 ATSDPSPGGGLNNEQF
TRBV29-1 SVGQGNIQY
TRBV5-1 ASSSTSGKVEQY
TRBV5-1 ASKWTEAGELF
TRBV5-1 ASSPNSGGLYNEQF
TRBV5-1 ASSLRTESNTEAF
TRBV12-3/TRBV12-4 ASTRGINPSPLH
TRBV7-9 ASSFRVSSYNEQF
TRBV7-9 ASSKGQGVDEQF
TRBV6-1 ASSRNRVTSTDTQY
TRBV6-1 ASRQTSGIGDTQY
TRBV4-1 ASSQEVSVQGLLF
TRBV9 ASSLTPDTQY
TRBV12-3/TRBV12-4 ASSFTTNTEAF
TRBV10-3 AISDTDSNTEAF
TRBV5-1 ASSLALDWNEQF
TRBV6-1 ASSPFAENTGELF
TRBV5-6 ASSLAGAAEQF
TRBV3-1 ASSQGRDNSPLH
TRBV27 ASSPTRVGGYIQY
TRBV25-1 ASSISSYNSPLH
TRBV10-3 AISEIYNEQF
TRBV20-1 SASTSGSNGEQF
TRBV7-8 ASSLMAGAGKLF
TRBV10-2 ASRREGHTGELF
TRBV20-1 SAISVGEDTQY
TRBV20-1 SAGTANYGYT
TRBV5-6 ASSWGGYSTDTQY
TRBV6-5 ASSYPGGRAF
TRBV20-1 STTGGNEQF
TRBV5-1 ASSLGPTNTEAF
TRBV11-2 ASSLVGQGVETQY
TRBV2 ASSEVPENYGYT
TRBV6-1 ASRLSGVSSYNEQF
TRBV12-3/TRBV12-4 ASSIGTSGERVAQY
TRBV7-8 ASSKFEAF
TRBV18 ASSPGPPTIGYT
TRBV7-8 ASSPLQGSLEQF
TRBV6-1 ASRWRGSSYEQY
TRBV6-5 ASSYSTSRDRATREQY
TRBV28 ASSLPGTSRPYEQY
TRBV6-1 ASTTGQGKPQH
TRBV6-1 ASSLDREETQY
TRBV12-3/TRBV12-4 ASSLRGSRSPLH
TRBV7-9 ASTPGRTAGANVLT
TRBV29-1 SVAAWRQSDNEQF
TRBV29-1 SVALQAPSSYNEQF
TRBV6-1 ASSPGTGVTGELF
TRBV7-9 ASSRSGRGRPDTQY
TRBV6-4 ASSESASGVGDEQF
TRBV29-1 SVRLSEKLF
TRBV3-1 ASSQVGSNQPQH
TRBV20-1 SAYSGRASTDTQY
TRBV20-1 SASSTREKTDTQY